A selection of T cell receptor beta chains follows, all from one sample in a study of OX40 agonist ivuxolimab in advanced cancers. Measured with immunoSEQ multiplex PCR; TCRdb has only the in-frame clones, and not every one. The sample has 50,000 or so clones; about 93% are singletons. The material sequenced was CD4+ or CD8+ T cells sorted from blood, taken in a trial of the OX40 agonist ivuxolimab. The receptor set was obtained from an adult with an advanced solid tumor such as melanoma, head and neck, liver or kidney cancer. CDR3s include the opening cysteine and the closing phenylalanine or tryptophan. The order of the fields is J gene, V gene, D gene, CDR3 protein, CDR3 DNA. The D gene is left open where the match is weak.

>TRBJ2-1|TRBV7-6|TRBD2
CASSLAGGPPQFF
TGTGCCAGCAGCTTAGCGGGAGGGCCCCCCCAGTTCTTC
>TRBJ2-1|TRBV15|.
CATREASNEQFF
TGTGCCACGAGAGAGGCTTCAAATGAGCAGTTCTTC
>TRBJ1-4|TRBV5-6|.
CASSLGGNEKLFF
TGTGCCAGCAGCTTGGGAGGTAATGAAAAACTGTTTTTT
>TRBJ2-7|TRBV10-1|.
CASSESSIHRWHEQYF
TGCGCCAGCAGTGAGTCGTCCATTCATCGGTGGCACGAGCAGTACTTC
>TRBJ2-7|TRBV5-6|.
CASSLFSSPYEQYF
TGTGCCAGCAGCTTGTTCTCGTCACCCTACGAGCAGTACTTC
>TRBJ1-2|TRBV15|.
CATSRADPSLGYTF
TGTGCCACCAGCAGGGCAGATCCCTCGCTTGGCTACACCTTC
>TRBJ2-7|TRBV5-8|.
CASSFGWDAEQYF
TGTGCCAGCAGCTTCGGCTGGGACGCCGAGCAGTACTTC
>TRBJ2-5|TRBV28|.
CASSPLGIQETQYF
TGTGCCAGCAGTCCGCTAGGAATCCAAGAGACCCAGTACTTC
>TRBJ1-5|TRBV7-2|.
CASSLLPGAYQPQHF
TGTGCCAGCAGCCTCTTACCGGGGGCCTATCAGCCCCAGCATTTT
>TRBJ2-7|TRBV2|TRBD2
CASLGAGGRSYEQYF
TGTGCCAGCCTGGGGGCGGGAGGCAGGTCCTACGAGCAGTACTTC
>TRBJ2-1|TRBV6-6|.
CASSPRAGLNEQFF
TGTGCCAGCAGCCCAAGAGCGGGCCTGAATGAGCAGTTCTTC
>TRBJ1-4|TRBV4-3|TRBD1
CASSQAYGTVHNEKLFF
TGCGCCAGCAGCCAAGCCTACGGGACAGTACATAATGAAAAACTGTTTTTT
>TRBJ2-7|TRBV27|.
CASSLGTVFEQYF
TGTGCCAGCAGTTTAGGGACGGTGTTCGAGCAGTACTTC
>TRBJ2-5|TRBV11-2|TRBD2
CASSRSGATGETQYF
TGTGCCAGCAGCCGGAGCGGGGCTACGGGAGAGACCCAGTACTTC
>TRBJ1-2|TRBV7-9|.
CASSLGWGVDYGYTF
TGTGCCAGCAGCTTAGGATGGGGAGTGGACTATGGCTACACCTTC